This TCR beta chain was documented in a study of CD8+CD57+ T cells in acquired aplastic anemia. The CDR3 consists of 13 residues. The germline CDR1 and CDR2 sequences are KGHDR and SFDVKD. Trimming shortened V by 10 bases and J by 5 bases, and 16 bases separated the two germline ends. Patients who underwent sequencing had shown CD8+CD57+ cell expansion by flow cytometry. CDR3 and TCR beta VDJ profiling relied on genomic DNA as the template. TCRdb reprocessed the reads with MiXCR, giving one entry per CDR3 protein. The sample has over 150,000 distinct CDR3 sequences; 52% are singletons. This clonotype was observed a handful of times.

The chain has TRBV24-1 and TRBJ2-5; D assignment may be TRBD1 or TRBD2 (6 bases each). The receptor was derived from a human donor with aplastic anemia. Material for sequencing was sorted CD4+, CD8+, or CD8+CD57+ T cells (not recorded which) from PBMCs. CDR3 in amino acids: CATTGALWETQYF. The CDR3 DNA follows: TGTGCCACGACGGGGGCGCTCTGGGAGACCCAGTACTTC.